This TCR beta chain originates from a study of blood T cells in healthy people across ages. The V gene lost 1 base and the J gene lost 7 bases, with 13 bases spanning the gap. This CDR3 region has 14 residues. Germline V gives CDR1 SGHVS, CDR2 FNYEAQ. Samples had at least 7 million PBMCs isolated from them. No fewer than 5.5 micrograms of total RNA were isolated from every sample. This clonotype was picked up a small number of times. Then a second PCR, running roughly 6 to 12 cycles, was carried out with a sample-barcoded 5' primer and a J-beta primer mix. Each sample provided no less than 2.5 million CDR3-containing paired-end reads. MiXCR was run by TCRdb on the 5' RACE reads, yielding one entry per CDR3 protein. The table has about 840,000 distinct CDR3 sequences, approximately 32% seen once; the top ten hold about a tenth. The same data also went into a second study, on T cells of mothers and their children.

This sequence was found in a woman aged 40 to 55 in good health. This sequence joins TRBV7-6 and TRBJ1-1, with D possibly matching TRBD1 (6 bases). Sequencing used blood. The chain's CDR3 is CASSLVWGLDEAFF. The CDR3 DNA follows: TGTGCCAGCAGCTTAGTTTGGGGGCTGGATGAAGCTTTCTTT.